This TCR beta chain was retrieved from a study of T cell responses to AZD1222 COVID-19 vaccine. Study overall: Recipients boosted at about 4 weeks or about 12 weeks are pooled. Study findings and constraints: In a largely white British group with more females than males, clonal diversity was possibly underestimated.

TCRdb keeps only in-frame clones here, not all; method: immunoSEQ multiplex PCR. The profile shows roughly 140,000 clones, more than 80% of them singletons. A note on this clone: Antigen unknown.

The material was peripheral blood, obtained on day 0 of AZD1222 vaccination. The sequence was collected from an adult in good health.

CDR3 DNA: TGTGCCAGCAGCACTAACCGACAGGTCGCTAACTATGGCTACACCTTC. Amino acids: CASSTNRQVANYGYTF. The gene calls are TRBV6-6 and TRBJ1-2, with TRBD1 as a possible D gene (6 bases). With 6 bases removed from V and 0 bases from J, the gap between germline ends came to 17 bases. The CDR3 is made up of 16 amino acids. Germline-derived CDR1 and CDR2 are MNHNY and SVGAGI (reference sequence).